These 10 T cell receptor beta chains were sequenced from one sample in a study of chemoradiotherapy in HPV16-positive cancers. The protocol was immunoSEQ multiplex PCR, while the TCRdb copy is restricted to in-frame clones and leaves out a portion. The sample shows nearly 35,000 clones, about 90% of them seen only once. Sequencing was performed on blood, taken from a patient who underwent chemoradiotherapy. These receptors were taken from a human donor with HPV-associated anogenital cancer.

V usage is TRBV6-5 and J usage is TRBJ2-7, with 7 bases that match TRBD2. Per germline, CDR1 MNHEY and CDR2 SVGAGI. Losses at the gene ends were 4 bases for V and 0 bases for J; bases not matched to a gene: 6. The CDR3 has 15 residues. CDR3 loop: CASSSGRVRSYEQYF. CDR3 DNA sequence: TGTGCCAGCAGTTCAGGGAGGGTACGCTCCTACGAGCAGTACTTC.

This rearrangement joins TRBV4-3 to TRBJ2-5; D remains ambiguous. TRBJ2-7 explains the end of the DNA better; the J call may be wrong. The CDR3 totals 17 residues. The germline V gene has CDR1 LGHNA and CDR2 YSLEER. Here the CDR3 DNA reads TGCGCCAGCAGCCAAGATCTAGAGCGTATATACTCCTACGAGCAGTACTTC. Residues: CASSQDLERIYSYEQYF.

The gene calls are TRBV29-1 and TRBJ2-4; the D gene could be TRBD1 or TRBD2 (5 bases each). This CDR3 has 15 residues. Germline V gene data show CDR1 as SQVTM and CDR2 as ANQGSEA. The V end was cut by 6 bases, the J end by 0 bases, with 15 bases between. The CDR3 DNA is TGCAGCGTGACGCCTGGGGGTACAGCCAAAAACATTCAGTACTTC. It specifies CSVTPGGTAKNIQYF. Looking up the rest from reference TRBV29-1 and TRBJ2-4 gives the full variable domain: SAVISQKPSRDICQRGTSLTIQCQVDSQVTMMFWYRQQPGQSLTLIATANQGSEATYESGFVIDKFPISRPNLTFSTLTVSNMSPEDSSIYLCSVTPGGTAKNIQYFGAGTRLSVL.

The rearrangement joins TRBV2 to TRBJ2-5; maybe TRBD1 (5 bases). The germline gives CDR1 SNHLY, CDR2 FYNNEI. Trimming shortened V by 6 bases and J by 2 bases, and 16 bases separated the two germline ends. CDR3 length: 15 residues. CDR3 DNA: TGTGCCAGCAGAAGGCTAGACAGACCACAAGAGACCCAGTACTTC. Its protein product is CASRRLDRPQETQYF.

The V gene is TRBV5-1, the J gene TRBJ1-2, with a possible D match to TRBD1 (5 bases). The CDR3 spans 16 residues. Looked up from germline, CDR1 is SGHRS and CDR2 is YFSETQ. Trimming shortened V by 1 base and J by 5 bases, and 18 bases separated the two germline ends. The CDR3 spells CASSLMGGDSWYGYTF. CDR3 DNA sequence: TGCGCCAGCAGCTTGATGGGGGGGGACTCGTGGTATGGCTACACCTTC.

The chain recombines TRBV2 with TRBJ2-3, with 16 bases fitting TRBD2. J gave up 5 bases and V 8 bases, and 4 bases lay outside the gene matches. The CDR3 has 15 residues. Per germline, CDR1 SNHLY and CDR2 FYNNEI. The CDR3 reads CASGTSGGAEDTQYF. CDR3 in DNA: TGTGCCAGCGGGACTAGCGGGGGGGCCGAAGATACGCAGTATTTT.

This chain uses TRBV6-1 with TRBJ2-7; tentative D call: TRBD1 (5 bases). Trimming shortened V by 6 bases and J by 6 bases, and 21 bases separated the two germline ends. The germline CDR1 and CDR2 sequences are MNHNS and SASEGT. This CDR3 spans 15 amino acids. The CDR3 nucleotides are TGTGCCAGCAGCCTCATTACCCGACAGAACGGCGAGCAGTACTTC. Residues: CASSLITRQNGEQYF.

The chain joins TRBV11-1 to TRBJ2-3; tentative D call: TRBD2 (5 bases). Germline CDR1 and CDR2: SGHAT and FQDESV (reference sequence). V shed 1 base and J shed 1 base, with 6 bases lying between them. The CDR3 has 14 residues. CDR3 loop: CASSLGGGTDTQYF. DNA for the CDR3: TGTGCCAGCAGCTTAGGGGGAGGCACAGATACGCAGTATTTT. The full variable domain, in which reference TRBV11-1 and TRBJ2-3 provide the parts outside the CDR3, is EAEVAQSPRYKITEKSQAVAFWCDPISGHATLYWYRQILGQGPELLVQFQDESVVDDSQLPKDRFSAERLKGVDSTLKIQPAELGDSAMYLCASSLGGGTDTQYFGPGTRLTVL.

The chain joins TRBV29-1 to TRBJ2-3; D not resolved. Germline V gene sequence: CDR1 SQVTM, CDR2 ANQGSEA. With 2 bases removed from V and 4 bases from J, the gap between germline ends came to 10 bases. The CDR3 sequence is 13 residues long. This CDR3 reads CSVEYGPADTQYF. The CDR3 coding sequence is TGCAGCGTTGAATACGGCCCGGCAGATACGCAGTATTTT.

The V call is TRBV6-4, the J call TRBJ1-1, with D possibly matching TRBD1 (5 bases). Germline V lookup: CDR1 MRHNA, CDR2 SNTAGT. Trimming left V 4 bases short and J 0 bases short, with 12 bases between. The CDR3 has 15 amino acids. CDR3 DNA: TGTGCCAGCAGTGCGGAGTGGGGCATGAACACTGAAGCTTTCTTT. Its translation: CASSAEWGMNTEAFF.